The 7 T cell receptor beta chains in this list originate from one sample, sequenced in a study of blood T cell repertoires in COVID-19. Using immunoSEQ multiplex PCR, the repertoire was profiled, and TCRdb retains in-frame clones only, with some absent. The sample carries about 200,000 clones, 70% to 90% recorded once. What was sequenced was peripheral blood. These TCRs come from a man between 50 and 59 years old with COVID-19, enrolled during active disease.

V and J are TRBV27 and TRBJ2-5, with 7 bases aligning to TRBD1. CDR1 is MNHEY and CDR2 is SMNVEV in the germline V gene (reference sequence). The CDR3 sequence is 16 residues long. V shed 5 bases, J shed 1 base, and the junction held 10 bases outside the gene matches. In DNA, the CDR3 is TGTGCCAGCAGTCTACAGGGAAGGGGGCCCCAAGAGACCCAGTACTTC. Amino acids: CASSLQGRGPQETQYF.

This chain links TRBV3-1 (or the pseudogene TRBV3-2) with TRBJ1-2; a weak D match, TRBD1 (6 bases). CDR3 length: 14 residues. The germline V and J ends were trimmed by 3 bases and 6 bases, with 14 bases remaining between them. Germline CDR1 LGHDT, CDR2 YNNKEL (reference sequence). The CDR3 reads CASSHNADRHGYTF. The CDR3 nucleotides are TGTGCCAGCAGCCACAATGCGGACAGACATGGCTACACCTTC.

The V gene is TRBV9, the J gene TRBJ2-3; maybe TRBD2 (6 bases). Germline V gene sequence: CDR1 SGDLS, CDR2 YYNGEE. The CDR3 extends over 14 amino acids. With 3 bases removed from V and 3 bases from J, the gap between germline ends came to 11 bases. Here the CDR3 reads CASSGSGRTDTQYF. The CDR3 nucleotides read TGTGCCAGCAGCGGTTCTGGGAGGACAGATACGCAGTATTTT.

This chain joins TRBV5-4 and TRBJ2-1; 16 bases line up with TRBD2. Germline values: CDR1 SGHNT, CDR2 YYREEE (reference sequence). Trimming at V came to 4 bases and at J to 3 bases, leaving 10 bases not matched to a gene. The CDR3 is made up of 19 amino acids. Written as DNA, the CDR3 is TGTGCCAGCAGCCCCCGGGGACTAGCGGGAGGGGGGATCTACAATGAGCAGTTCTTC. Encoded protein: CASSPRGLAGGGIYNEQFF.

The V call is TRBV28, the J call TRBJ2-2, with 10 bases identical to TRBD2. Germline V gene lookup returns CDR1 MDHEN and CDR2 SYDVKM. The CDR3 has 14 amino acids. After removal of 5 bases from V and 3 bases from J, the junction contained 0 bases not matched to a gene. In DNA, the CDR3 is TGTGCCAGCAGTCTAGCGGGAGACACCGGGGAGCTGTTTTTT. This gives the protein CASSLAGDTGELFF.

The chain combines TRBV29-1 with TRBJ2-5; 7 nucleotides line up with TRBD2. Germline lookup yields CDR1 SQVTM and CDR2 ANQGSEA. This CDR3 region has 13 residues. Trimming took 8 bases from V and 2 from J; bases not matched to a gene: 8. CDR3 residues: CSLLRGTQETQYF. CDR3 coding DNA: TGCAGCCTTTTGCGGGGGACTCAAGAGACCCAGTACTTC.

The rearrangement uses TRBV5-4 and TRBJ2-3; TRBD2 agrees at 13 bases. The CDR3 totals 15 residues. The J segment lost 5 bases and the V segment lost 4 bases, leaving 4 bases of the junction unmatched. Germline CDR1 SGHNT, CDR2 YYREEE (reference sequence). The chain's CDR3 is CASSPGLAGLDTQYF. The CDR3 nucleotides are TGTGCCAGCAGCCCGGGACTAGCGGGATTAGATACGCAGTATTTT.